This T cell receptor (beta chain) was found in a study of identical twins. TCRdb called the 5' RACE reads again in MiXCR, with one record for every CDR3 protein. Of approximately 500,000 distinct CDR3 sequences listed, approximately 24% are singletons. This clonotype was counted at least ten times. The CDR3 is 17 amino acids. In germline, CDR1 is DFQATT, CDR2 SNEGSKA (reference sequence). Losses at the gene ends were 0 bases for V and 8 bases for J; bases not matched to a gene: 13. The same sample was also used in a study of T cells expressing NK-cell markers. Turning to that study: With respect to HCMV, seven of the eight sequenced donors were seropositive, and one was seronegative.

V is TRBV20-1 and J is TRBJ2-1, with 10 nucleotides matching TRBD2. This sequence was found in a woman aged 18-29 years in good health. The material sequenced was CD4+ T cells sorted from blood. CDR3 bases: TGCAGTGCTAGAGATCCCCAAGGAGCGGGAGGGCCAGATGAGCAGTTCTTC. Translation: CSARDPQGAGGPDEQFF.